The 14 T cell receptor beta chains reported below all come from one sample, sequenced in a study of early T cells in non-severe SARS-CoV-2 infection. TCRdb itself ran the 5' RACE reads through MiXCR, one entry per CDR3 protein. The table records 95,000 to 150,000 distinct CDR3 sequences, 15% of them present only once. Sequenced input: whole blood. The source of these receptors is an adult who was a healthcare worker with PCR-confirmed SARS-CoV-2 infection or an uninfected control (not recorded which).

The rearrangement links TRBV12-3 or TRBV12-4 to TRBJ1-2; TRBD1 matches 7 bases. The CDR3 totals 13 residues. With V trimmed by 1 base and J by 8 bases, 4 bases remained unmatched. CDR3 in amino acids: CASSLGTGSGYTF. The CDR3 DNA follows: TGTGCCAGCAGTTTAGGGACAGGATCCGGCTACACCTTC.

This clonotype was detected many times. The V and J genes are TRBV19 and TRBJ1-5, with TRBD1 identical over 7 bases. J lost 6 bases, V lost 0 bases, and 2 bases had no gene match. The CDR3 is made up of 14 amino acids. Germline V gene sequence: CDR1 LNHDA, CDR2 SQIVND (reference sequence). The CDR3 sequence is CASSIDRQGQPQHF. The CDR3 DNA reads TGTGCCAGTAGTATAGACCGACAGGGTCAGCCCCAGCATTTT.

This sequence joins TRBV7-2 and TRBJ2-3; D unresolved. V gave up 1 base and J gave up 1 base, with 6 bases separating them. This CDR3 region has 14 residues. Germline V gives CDR1 SGHTA, CDR2 FQGNSA. This CDR3 reads CASSLEWGTDTQYF. The CDR3 bases are TGTGCCAGCAGCTTAGAATGGGGCACAGATACGCAGTATTTT.

The chain uses TRBV30 and TRBJ1-5; the match to TRBD1 covers 7 bases. V shed 2 bases and J 5 bases; nucleotides not matched to a gene: 9. The CDR3 is 15 amino acids. Per germline, CDR1 GTSNPN and CDR2 SVGIG (reference sequence). The CDR3, as DNA: TGTGCCTGGAGTCAAACCGGGACAGATGATCAGCCCCAGCATTTT. It translates to CAWSQTGTDDQPQHF.

This clonotype turned up a few times. This CDR3 is CAWSTRVAGQYF. CDR3 sequence (DNA): TGTGCCTGGAGTACCAGAGTGGCCGGGCAGTACTTC. The chain employs TRBV30 and TRBJ2-7; no clear D. The CDR3 runs 12 residues. Deletions cut 2 bases from V and 9 bases from J, with 14 bases between. Germline loops: CDR1 GTSNPN, CDR2 SVGIG (reference sequence).

The gene calls are TRBV19 and TRBJ2-1; 8 bases match TRBD2. The V gene's germline CDR1 is LNHDA and CDR2 SQIVND (reference sequence). Trimming removed 4 bases from V and 3 bases from J; junction bases left unmatched: 5. The CDR3 has 15 residues. The CDR3 protein is CASSRRAGDYNEQFF. CDR3 sequence (DNA): TGTGCCAGTAGTAGAAGAGCGGGGGACTACAATGAGCAGTTCTTC. Complete variable domain (other parts from reference TRBV19 and TRBJ2-1): DGGITQSPKYLFRKEGQNVTLSCEQNLNHDAMYWYRQDPGQGLRLIYYSQIVNDFQKGDIAEGYSVSREKKESFPLTVTSAQKNPTAFYLCASSRRAGDYNEQFFGPGTRLTVL.

V gene TRBV7-9 combines with J gene TRBJ2-7, with D tentatively TRBD2 (5 bases). V lost 5 bases, J lost 4 bases, and 18 bases lay in between. Per the germline V gene, CDR1 is SEHNR and CDR2 is FQNEAQ (reference sequence). The CDR3 length is 15 residues. CDR3 loop: CASSLDGMGVYEQYF. CDR3 DNA: TGTGCCAGCAGCCTAGACGGAATGGGAGTTTACGAGCAGTACTTC.

This chain connects TRBV6-6 to TRBJ2-7, with D perhaps being TRBD1 or TRBD2 (5 bases each). The germline V and J ends were trimmed by 1 base and 3 bases, with 10 bases remaining between them. This CDR3 region has 14 residues. Germline lookup yields CDR1 MNHNY and CDR2 SVGAGI (reference sequence). The CDR3 DNA reads TGTGCCAGCAGTTACTTGGGACCTATCTACGAGCAGTACTTC. Translated, it gives CASSYLGPIYEQYF.

The sample holds a few counts of this clonotype. The V gene is TRBV3-1, the J gene TRBJ2-5; D is undetermined. The CDR3 loop spans 11 amino acids. Deletions cut 0 bases from V and 10 bases from J, with 6 bases between. CDR1 and CDR2 from the germline V gene are LGHDT and YNNKEL (reference sequence). Here the CDR3 DNA reads TGTGCCAGCAGCCAAGATAAGGGCCAGTACTTC. This encodes CASSQDKGQYF.

This clonotype showed up just a few times. V gene TRBV27 combines with J gene TRBJ2-7; D possibly uses TRBD1 or TRBD2 (5 bases each). V dropped 5 bases and J dropped 4 bases, with 15 bases sitting between them. Germline lookup yields CDR1 MNHEY and CDR2 SMNVEV (reference sequence). This CDR3 has 14 residues. CDR3 loop: CASSLRGRSYEQYF. The CDR3 DNA follows: TGTGCCAGCAGTCTTCGGGGACGGAGTTACGAGCAGTACTTC.

The genes are TRBV3-1 and TRBJ2-3; 7 positions agree with TRBD2. This CDR3 has 17 residues. J lost 4 bases, V lost 3 bases, and 13 bases had no gene match. Germline-derived CDR1 and CDR2 are LGHDT and YNNKEL (reference sequence). The CDR3 nucleotides read TGTGCCAGCAGCCAGAGTAGCGGGTGGCTAGCCCCAGATACGCAGTATTTT. It translates to CASSQSSGWLAPDTQYF.

The genes are TRBV7-2 and TRBJ1-4, with 8 nucleotides matching TRBD1. This CDR3 has 14 amino acids. Germline values: CDR1 SGHTA, CDR2 FQGNSA. With V trimmed by 6 bases and J by 5 bases, 5 bases remained unmatched. As DNA, the CDR3 is TGTGCCAGCAGTGGGGACAGGATGAATGAAAAACTGTTTTTT. Its protein product is CASSGDRMNEKLFF.

The gene calls are TRBV7-2 and TRBJ2-4, with 9 bases lining up with TRBD2. Germline loops: CDR1 SGHTA, CDR2 FQGNSA. Unmatched junction bases numbered 6, after V lost 1 base and J lost 5 bases. This CDR3 comprises 16 residues. This chain's CDR3 is CASSLGSGGPQNIQYF. For the CDR3, the DNA is TGTGCCAGCAGCTTAGGCAGCGGGGGGCCCCAAAACATTCAGTACTTC.

This clonotype was picked up a small number of times. The gene calls are TRBV6-1 and TRBJ2-1, with D uncertain. Germline-derived CDR1 and CDR2 are MNHNS and SASEGT. The CDR3 runs 13 residues. V lost 1 base and J lost 7, with 8 bases in between. CDR3: CASSEVGLNEQFF. The CDR3 bases are TGTGCCAGCAGTGAAGTCGGTCTAAATGAGCAGTTCTTC.